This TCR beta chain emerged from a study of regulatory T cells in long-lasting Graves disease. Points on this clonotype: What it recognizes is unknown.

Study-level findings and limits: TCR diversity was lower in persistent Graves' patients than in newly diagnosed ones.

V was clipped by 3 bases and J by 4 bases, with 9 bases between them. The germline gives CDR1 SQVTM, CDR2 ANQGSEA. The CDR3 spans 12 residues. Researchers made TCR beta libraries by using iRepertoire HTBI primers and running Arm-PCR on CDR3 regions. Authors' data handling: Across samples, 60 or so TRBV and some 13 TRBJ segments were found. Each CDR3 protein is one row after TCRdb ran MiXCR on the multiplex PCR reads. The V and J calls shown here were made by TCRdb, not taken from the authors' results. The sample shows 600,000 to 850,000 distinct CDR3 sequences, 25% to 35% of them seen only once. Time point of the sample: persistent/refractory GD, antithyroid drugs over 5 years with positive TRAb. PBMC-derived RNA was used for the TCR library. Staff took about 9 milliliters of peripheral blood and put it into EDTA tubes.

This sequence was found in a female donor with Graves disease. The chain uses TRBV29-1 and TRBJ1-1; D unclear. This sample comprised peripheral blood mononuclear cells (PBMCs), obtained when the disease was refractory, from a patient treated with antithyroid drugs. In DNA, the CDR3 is TGCAGCGTTGATTTGGAATCCACTGAAGCTTTCTTT. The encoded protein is CSVDLESTEAFF.